The 25 T cell receptor beta chains reported below all come from one sample, sequenced in a study of blood T cells in healthy people across ages. Primers used in a second PCR of roughly 6 to 12 cycles were a sample-barcoded 5' primer and a J-beta primer mix. A single record per CDR3 protein comes from TCRdb applying MiXCR to the 5' RACE reads. The data contain some 1.8 million distinct CDR3 sequences, roughly 43% of them singletons. The sequenced sample consisted of blood. Source of these receptors: a human donor in good health.

The V call is TRBV2, the J call TRBJ1-2; perhaps TRBD1 as D (6 bases). This CDR3 comprises 14 residues. CDR1 is SNHLY, CDR2 FYNNEI, per germline. V was shortened by 3 bases and J by 8 bases, with 16 bases between the two germline ends. The CDR3: CASSDIAGAGGYTF. The DNA for the CDR3 is TGTGCCAGCAGTGACATCGCGGGGGCCGGAGGCTACACCTTC.

This chain links TRBV4-1 with TRBJ1-2; 8 bases align to TRBD1. From germline, CDR1 is MGHRA and CDR2 YSYEKL. CDR3 length equals 15 residues. V trimming: 2 bases; J trimming: 6 bases; junction bases outside the gene matches: 8. The CDR3 here is CASSQRAGGLNGYTF. CDR3 coding DNA: TGCGCCAGCAGCCAAAGAGCAGGGGGCCTAAATGGCTACACCTTC.

This clonotype was observed a handful of times. The chain is built from TRBV7-2 and TRBJ2-5; possibly TRBD1 or TRBD2 for D (6 bases each). Germline V CDR1 and CDR2: SGHTA, FQGNSA. V shed 5 bases and J shed 11 bases, with 21 bases lying between them. This CDR3 spans 14 amino acids. The CDR3 protein is CASSLGGISGEQYF. The CDR3 DNA reads TGTGCCAGCAGCCTGGGGGGCATATCAGGGGAGCAGTACTTC. The entire variable domain, with the rest obtained from reference TRBV7-2 and TRBJ2-5, is as follows: GAGVSQSPSNKVTEKGKDVELRCDPISGHTALYWYRQSLGQGLEFLIYFQGNSAPDKSGLPSDRFSAERTGGSVSTLTIQRTQQEDSAVYLCASSLGGISGEQYFGPGTRLLVL.

This chain connects TRBV28 to TRBJ1-2, with TRBD1 matching over 9 bases. Germline CDR1 MDHEN, CDR2 SYDVKM. This CDR3 spans 16 amino acids. With V trimmed by 6 bases and J by 0 bases, 8 bases remained unmatched. For the CDR3, the DNA is TGTGCCAGCAGGGGGACAGGGAGCCCTCCTAACTATGGCTACACCTTC. Its protein product is CASRGTGSPPNYGYTF.

This chain connects TRBV24-1 to TRBJ2-6, with D possibly being TRBD2 (5 bases). CDR3 size: 17 residues. Trimming removed 4 bases at V and 2 bases at J, with 14 bases between. Germline CDR1 reads KGHDR; CDR2 reads SFDVKD. For the CDR3, the DNA is TGTGCCACCAGTGACCGGGCGGGTCGTGCTGGGGCCAACGTCCTGACTTTC. Its translation: CATSDRAGRAGANVLTF.

This chain uses TRBV20-1 with TRBJ2-5, with D perhaps assigned TRBD1 or TRBD2 (6 bases each). Near its end, the DNA agrees better with TRBJ2-7, so the J call may be wrong. CDR1 and CDR2 from the germline V gene are DFQATT and SNEGSKA (reference sequence). The length of the CDR3 is 13 residues. CDR3: CSAREGRDNEQYF. The DNA for the CDR3 is TGCAGTGCTAGGGAGGGCAGGGACAACGAGCAGTACTTC.

The chain couples TRBV7-3 to TRBJ2-1, with 11 bases identical to TRBD1. In germline, CDR1 is SGHTA, CDR2 FQGTGA. Trimming at V came to 1 base and at J to 5 bases, leaving 7 bases not matched to a gene. This CDR3 contains 17 residues. The CDR3 region is CASSLREGQGGHNEQFF. For the CDR3, the DNA is TGTGCCAGCAGCTTAAGGGAGGGACAGGGGGGCCACAATGAGCAGTTCTTC.

The CDR3 loop reads CASSLAWSGYTF. CDR3 nucleotide sequence: TGTGCCAGCAGCTTAGCTTGGAGCGGCTACACCTTC. The chain employs TRBV13 and TRBJ1-2; D remains unclear. Trimming stripped 1 base from V and 8 bases from J, with 8 bases between. In germline, CDR1 is PRHDT, CDR2 FYEKMQ (reference sequence). The CDR3 sequence is 12 residues long.

The chain is built from TRBV3-1 and TRBJ2-7; D perhaps matches TRBD1 (5 bases). V was shortened by 3 bases and J by 3 bases, with 12 bases between the two germline ends. Germline assignment: CDR1 LGHDT and CDR2 YNNKEL (reference sequence). This CDR3 region has 14 residues. As DNA, the CDR3 is TGTGCCAGCAGCCAGTCGACAGCCCACTACGAGCAGTACTTC. It encodes CASSQSTAHYEQYF.

The table lists this clonotype with a few counts. The CDR3 reads CASSSSATNEKLFF. The CDR3 coding sequence is TGTGCCAGCAGCTCTTCAGCAACTAATGAAAAACTGTTTTTT. The chain uses TRBV5-5 and TRBJ1-4, with D unresolved. The CDR3 consists of 14 residues. Deletions cut 3 bases from V and 0 bases from J, with 6 bases between. The V gene's germline CDR1 is SGHKS and CDR2 YYEKEE (reference sequence).

At least ten counts were recorded for this clonotype. The V and J genes are TRBV20-1 and TRBJ1-5, with D tentatively TRBD1 (5 bases). Trimming cost V 7 bases and J 0 bases, with 16 bases left between them. The CDR3 is made up of 15 amino acids. Looked up from germline, CDR1 is DFQATT and CDR2 is SNEGSKA (reference sequence). The CDR3 is CSVSRVGGSNQPQHF. In nucleotides, the CDR3 is TGCAGTGTCTCCAGGGTCGGGGGTAGCAATCAGCCCCAGCATTTT.

V and J are TRBV7-2 and TRBJ2-3; the match to TRBD2 covers 11 bases. Germline CDR1 is SGHTA and CDR2 is FQGNSA. Losses at the gene ends were 3 bases for V and 11 bases for J; bases not matched to a gene: 10. The CDR3 has 15 residues. CDR3 sequence (DNA): TGTGCCAGCAGCTTTAGCGGGGGGGGTCATGGTATGCAGTATTTT. Protein product: CASSFSGGGHGMQYF.

This rearrangement joins TRBV7-3 to TRBJ2-3; TRBD2 matches at 12 bases. Looked up from germline, CDR1 is SGHTA and CDR2 is FQGTGA. Trimming removed 5 bases from V and 6 bases from J; junction bases left unmatched: 12. The CDR3 runs to 17 residues. For the CDR3, the DNA is TGTGCCAGCAGCCTAGCGGGGGGGCCTGTGTTTGCGGATACGCAGTATTTT. Its protein is CASSLAGGPVFADTQYF.

The rearrangement joins TRBV20-1 to TRBJ2-4; D possibly corresponds to TRBD2 (6 bases). This CDR3 has 16 amino acids. The V end lost 0 bases, the J end lost 6 bases, and 18 bases lay between the germline ends. From germline, CDR1 is DFQATT and CDR2 SNEGSKA (reference sequence). The CDR3 is CSARDLPSDGRNIQYF. The CDR3 coding sequence is TGCAGTGCTAGAGATTTACCTAGCGATGGTAGAAACATTCAGTACTTC.

V and J are TRBV28 and TRBJ2-4; tentative D call: TRBD1 (6 bases). The J call could be wrong; TRBJ2-7 is a better fit for the DNA end. This CDR3 spans 16 amino acids. Germline lookup yields CDR1 MDHEN and CDR2 SYDVKM. This CDR3 reads CASSSWAPQGANEQYF. CDR3 in DNA: TGTGCCAGCAGTTCATGGGCCCCACAGGGCGCCAACGAGCAGTACTTC.

With respect to this clonotype: A junction boundary mismatches the germline segment, possibly from a read error. The chain is built from TRBV10-3 and TRBJ2-1, with D hard to call. This CDR3 has 12 residues. The germline gives CDR1 ENHRY, CDR2 SYGVKD. The CDR3 DNA reads as TGTGCCATCAGGGGCCGGGCCAATGGGCAGTTCTTC. It yields the protein CAIRGRANGQFF.

The rearrangement uses TRBV20-1 and TRBJ1-1; 8 nucleotides line up with TRBD1. The V gene end was trimmed by 3 bases and the J gene end by 10 bases; junction bases not matched to a gene: 7. Germline V gives CDR1 DFQATT, CDR2 SNEGSKA (reference sequence). There are 12 residues in the CDR3. CDR3 nucleotide sequence: TGCAGTGCTAGTTCAGGGGGCGAGGTAGCTTTCTTT. This translates into CSASSGGEVAFF.

The chain is built from TRBV30 and TRBJ2-5; D is undetermined. In germline, CDR1 is GTSNPN, CDR2 SVGIG (reference sequence). V shed 3 bases and J shed 5 bases, with 16 bases lying between them. This CDR3 is built from 14 residues. The CDR3 protein is CAWRILDGAETQYF. For the CDR3, the DNA is TGTGCCTGGAGGATACTTGACGGTGCCGAGACCCAGTACTTC. Combining the CDR3 with reference TRBV30 and TRBJ2-5 gives the whole variable domain SQTIHQWPATLVQPVGSPLSLECTVEGTSNPNLYWYRQAAGRGLQLLFYSVGIGQISSEVPQNLSASRPQDRQFILSSKKLLLSDSGFYLCAWRILDGAETQYFGPGTRLLVL.

This clonotype came up a few times. The chain has TRBV4-2 and TRBJ2-1, with 8 positions matching TRBD1. The CDR3 runs 13 residues. The ends lost 7 bases at V and 9 bases at J; junction bases unmatched: 8. CDR1 and CDR2 (germline): LGHNA, YNFKEQ. The CDR3 sequence: CASNLGQGTEQFF. In DNA form, the CDR3 reads TGTGCCAGCAACCTCGGACAGGGCACTGAGCAGTTCTTC.

The sample holds many counts of this clonotype. The gene calls are TRBV7-8 and TRBJ2-1, with 15 bases fitting TRBD2. V shed 5 bases, J shed 9 bases, and the junction held 8 bases outside the gene matches. Germline lookup yields CDR1 SGHVS and CDR2 FQNEAQ. The CDR3 runs 16 residues. The CDR3 coding sequence is TGTGCCAGCAGCCCCGGACTAGCGGGGGGGCAAGGTGAGCAGTTCTTC. It specifies CASSPGLAGGQGEQFF. The full variable domain, in which reference TRBV7-8 and TRBJ2-1 provide the parts outside the CDR3, is GAGVSQSPRYKVAKRGQDVALRCDPISGHVSLFWYQQALGQGPEFLTYFQNEAQLDKSGLPSDRFFAERPEGSVSTLKIQRTQQEDSAVYLCASSPGLAGGQGEQFFGPGTRLTVL.

A few counts support this clonotype. This chain links TRBV28 with TRBJ2-3, with TRBD2 matching over 7 bases. CDR3 length equals 14 residues. Germline lookup yields CDR1 MDHEN and CDR2 SYDVKM. Germline trimming cut 6 bases from V and 2 bases from J; bases unmatched to any gene: 5. The DNA of the CDR3 is TGTGCCAGCAGCAGAGCGGGACTCACAGATACGCAGTATTTT. Protein sequence: CASSRAGLTDTQYF.

This clonotype was picked up one time. The gene calls are TRBV2 and TRBJ2-1, with D perhaps given as TRBD1 or TRBD2 (6 bases each). Trimming left V 6 bases short and J 5 bases short, with 20 bases between. CDR3 length: 16 residues. Germline CDR1 is SNHLY and CDR2 is FYNNEI. In DNA form, the CDR3 reads TGTGCCAGCAGCTGGCCCGACGGGGGCCTAGACAATGAGCAGTTCTTC. This sequence encodes CASSWPDGGLDNEQFF. The entire variable domain, with the rest obtained from reference TRBV2 and TRBJ2-1, is as follows: EPEVTQTPSHQVTQMGQEVILRCVPISNHLYFYWYRQILGQKVEFLVSFYNNEISEKSEIFDDQFSVERPDGSNFTLKIRSTKLEDSAMYFCASSWPDGGLDNEQFFGPGTRLTVL.

This CDR3 reads CASSLRRDRGLQPQHF. CDR3 bases: TGTGCCAGCAGCCTAAGGCGGGACAGGGGGCTTCAGCCCCAGCATTTT. The genes are TRBV7-2 and TRBJ1-5, with 12 nucleotides matching TRBD1. There are 16 residues in the CDR3. Germline V gene sequence: CDR1 SGHTA, CDR2 FQGNSA. After removal of 5 bases from V and 6 bases from J, the junction contained 8 bases not matched to a gene.

The gene calls are TRBV20-1 and TRBJ1-2; possible D gene TRBD1, 5 bases. The CDR3 is 15 amino acids. From germline, CDR1 is DFQATT and CDR2 SNEGSKA (reference sequence). V was cut by 2 bases and J by 5 bases, with 18 bases left in between. Here the CDR3 reads CSARRGAARRYGYTF. CDR3 sequence (DNA): TGCAGTGCTAGAAGAGGGGCAGCAAGACGGTATGGCTACACCTTC.

The J gene is TRBJ2-7, the V gene TRBV24-1, with D perhaps TRBD2 (6 bases). Germline V gene lookup returns CDR1 KGHDR and CDR2 SFDVKD. The V end was cut by 3 bases, the J end by 1 base, with 15 bases between. CDR3 length: 16 amino acids. CDR3 nucleotide sequence: TGTGCCACCAGTGATCCTAAGACTCGGGGGTCCTACGAGCAGTACTTC. Protein product: CATSDPKTRGSYEQYF.